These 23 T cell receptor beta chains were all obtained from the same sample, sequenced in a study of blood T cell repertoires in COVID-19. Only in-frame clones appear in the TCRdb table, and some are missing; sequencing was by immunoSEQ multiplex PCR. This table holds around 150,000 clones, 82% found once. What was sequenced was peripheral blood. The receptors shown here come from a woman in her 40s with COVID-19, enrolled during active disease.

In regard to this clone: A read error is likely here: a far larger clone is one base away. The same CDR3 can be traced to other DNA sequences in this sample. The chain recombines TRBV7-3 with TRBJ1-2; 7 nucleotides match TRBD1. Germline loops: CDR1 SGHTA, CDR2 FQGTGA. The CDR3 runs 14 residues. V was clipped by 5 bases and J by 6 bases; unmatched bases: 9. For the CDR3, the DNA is TGTGCCAGCAGCCAACGGGGGCAGGGGGATGGCTACACCTTC. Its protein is CASSQRGQGDGYTF.

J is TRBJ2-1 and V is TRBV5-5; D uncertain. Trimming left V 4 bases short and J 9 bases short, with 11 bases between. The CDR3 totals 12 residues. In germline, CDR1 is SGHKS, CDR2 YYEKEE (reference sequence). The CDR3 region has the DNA TGTGCCAGCAGCCCAACCCACGGTGAGCAGTTCTTC. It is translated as CASSPTHGEQFF.

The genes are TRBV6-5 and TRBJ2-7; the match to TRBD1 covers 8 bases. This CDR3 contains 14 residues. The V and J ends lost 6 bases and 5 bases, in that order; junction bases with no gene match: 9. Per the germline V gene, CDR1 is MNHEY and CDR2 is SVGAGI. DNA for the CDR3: TGTGCCAGCAGCAGGGGGCCTCTGCTCAACGAGCAGTACTTC. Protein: CASSRGPLLNEQYF.

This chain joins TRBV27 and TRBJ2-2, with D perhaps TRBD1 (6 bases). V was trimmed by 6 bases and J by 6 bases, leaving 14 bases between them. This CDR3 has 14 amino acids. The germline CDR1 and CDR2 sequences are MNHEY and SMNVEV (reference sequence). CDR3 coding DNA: TGTGCCAGCAGCTACAGGGTTGGGGCCGGGGAGCTGTTTTTT. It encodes CASSYRVGAGELFF.

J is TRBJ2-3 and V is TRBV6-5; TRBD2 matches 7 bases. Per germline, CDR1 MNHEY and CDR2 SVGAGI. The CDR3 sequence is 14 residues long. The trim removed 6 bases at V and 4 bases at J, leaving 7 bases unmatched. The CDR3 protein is CASRPRLAPDTQYF. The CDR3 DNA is TGTGCCAGCAGGCCTCGACTAGCTCCAGATACGCAGTATTTT.

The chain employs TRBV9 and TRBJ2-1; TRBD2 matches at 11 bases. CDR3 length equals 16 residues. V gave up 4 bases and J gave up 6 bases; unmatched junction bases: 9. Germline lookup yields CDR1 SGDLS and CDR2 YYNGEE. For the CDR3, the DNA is TGTGCCAGCAGCTACGAGGGACTAGCGGCCCTCAATGAGCAGTTCTTC. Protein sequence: CASSYEGLAALNEQFF.

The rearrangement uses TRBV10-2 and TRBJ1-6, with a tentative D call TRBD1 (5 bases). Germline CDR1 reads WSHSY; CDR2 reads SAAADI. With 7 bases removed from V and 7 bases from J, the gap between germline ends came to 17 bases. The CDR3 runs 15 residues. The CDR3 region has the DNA TGCGCCAGCACGGGAGGGCTCGGGGCAAATTCACCCCTCCACTTT. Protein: CASTGGLGANSPLHF.

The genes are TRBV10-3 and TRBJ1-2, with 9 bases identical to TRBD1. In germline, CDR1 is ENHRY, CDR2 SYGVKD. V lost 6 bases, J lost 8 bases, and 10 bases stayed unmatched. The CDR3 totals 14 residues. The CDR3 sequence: CAISAMGQGDGYTF. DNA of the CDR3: TGTGCCATCAGCGCGATGGGACAGGGTGACGGCTACACCTTC.

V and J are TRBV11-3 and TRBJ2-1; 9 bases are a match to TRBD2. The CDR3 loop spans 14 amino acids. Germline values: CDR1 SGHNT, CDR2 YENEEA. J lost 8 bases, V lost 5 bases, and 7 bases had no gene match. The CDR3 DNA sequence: TGTGCCAGCAGCCGCGGGGGGGTTATGGATGAGCAGTTCTTC. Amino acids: CASSRGGVMDEQFF.

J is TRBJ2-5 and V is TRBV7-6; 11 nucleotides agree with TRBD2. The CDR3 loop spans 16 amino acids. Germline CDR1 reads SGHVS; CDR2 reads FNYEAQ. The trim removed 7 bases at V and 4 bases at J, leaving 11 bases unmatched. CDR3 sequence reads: CASTSGLAGRGETQYF. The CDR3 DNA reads TGTGCCAGCACCAGCGGACTAGCGGGCCGCGGAGAGACCCAGTACTTC.

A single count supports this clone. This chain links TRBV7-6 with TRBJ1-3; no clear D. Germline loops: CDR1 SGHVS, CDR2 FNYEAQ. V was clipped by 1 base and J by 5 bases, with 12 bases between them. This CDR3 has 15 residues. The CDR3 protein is CASSLGPNPRNTIYF. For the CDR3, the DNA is TGTGCCAGCAGCTTAGGTCCAAACCCTAGAAACACCATATATTTT.

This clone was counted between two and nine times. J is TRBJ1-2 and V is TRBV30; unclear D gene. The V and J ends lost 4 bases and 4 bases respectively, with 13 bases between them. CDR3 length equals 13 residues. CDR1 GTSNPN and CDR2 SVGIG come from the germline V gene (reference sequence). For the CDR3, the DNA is TGTGCCTGGAAGCGGTCCGCGTCCTATGGCTACACCTTC. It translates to CAWKRSASYGYTF.

CDR3 sequence (DNA): TGTGCCTGGAGTGGGGGGACAGGGGCTTACGAGCAGTACTTC. Amino acids: CAWSGGTGAYEQYF. This chain links TRBV30 with TRBJ2-7; 10 bases fit TRBD1. The CDR3 is made up of 14 amino acids. Trimming cost V 1 base and J 4 bases; bases outside gene matches: 4. Germline assignment: CDR1 GTSNPN and CDR2 SVGIG (reference sequence).

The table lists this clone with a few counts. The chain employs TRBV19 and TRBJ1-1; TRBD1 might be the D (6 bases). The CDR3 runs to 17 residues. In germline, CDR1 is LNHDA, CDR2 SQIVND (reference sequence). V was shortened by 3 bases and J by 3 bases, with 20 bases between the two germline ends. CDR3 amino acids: CASSIMRTAFRDTEAFF. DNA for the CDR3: TGTGCCAGTAGTATTATGAGGACAGCGTTTAGGGACACTGAAGCTTTCTTT.

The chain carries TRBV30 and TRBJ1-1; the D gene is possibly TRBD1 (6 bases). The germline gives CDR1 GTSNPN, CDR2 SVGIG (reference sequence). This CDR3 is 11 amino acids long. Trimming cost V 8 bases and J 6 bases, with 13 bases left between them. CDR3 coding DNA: TGTGCCATTCAGGGGATTGCTGAAGCTTTCTTT. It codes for CAIQGIAEAFF.

CDR3 loop: CASSFGSGNQPQHF. The CDR3 coding sequence is TGTGCCAGCAGCTTTGGTAGCGGCAATCAGCCCCAGCATTTT. The V and J genes are TRBV5-6 and TRBJ1-5; D is unclear. The germline V gene has CDR1 SGHDT and CDR2 YYEEEE. The CDR3 consists of 14 residues. The germline V and J ends were trimmed by 2 bases and 2 bases, with 8 bases remaining between them.

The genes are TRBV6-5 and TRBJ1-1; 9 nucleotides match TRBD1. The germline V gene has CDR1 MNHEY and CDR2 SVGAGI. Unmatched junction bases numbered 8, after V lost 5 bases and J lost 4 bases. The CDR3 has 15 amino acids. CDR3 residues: CASSPGTGRSTEAFF. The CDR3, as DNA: TGTGCCAGCAGTCCCGGGACAGGGAGGAGCACTGAAGCTTTCTTT.

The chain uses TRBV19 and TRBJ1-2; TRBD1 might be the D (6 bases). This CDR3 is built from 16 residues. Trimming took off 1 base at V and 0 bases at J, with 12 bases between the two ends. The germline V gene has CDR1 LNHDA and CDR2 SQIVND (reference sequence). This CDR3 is CASSIARTVANYGYTF. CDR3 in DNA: TGTGCCAGTAGTATAGCTCGGACAGTAGCTAACTATGGCTACACCTTC.

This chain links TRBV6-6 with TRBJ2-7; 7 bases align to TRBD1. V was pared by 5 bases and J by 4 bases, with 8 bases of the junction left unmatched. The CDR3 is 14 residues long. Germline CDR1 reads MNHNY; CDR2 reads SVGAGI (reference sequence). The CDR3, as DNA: TGTGCCAGCAGTGCCGGGACAGCGAAATACGAGCAGTACGTC. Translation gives CASSAGTAKYEQYV.

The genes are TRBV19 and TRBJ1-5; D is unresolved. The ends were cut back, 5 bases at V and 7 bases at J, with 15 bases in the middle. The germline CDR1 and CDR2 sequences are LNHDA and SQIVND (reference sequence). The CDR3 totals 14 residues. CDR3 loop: CASSFRHPEQPQHF. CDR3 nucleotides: TGTGCCAGTAGTTTCAGACATCCGGAACAGCCCCAGCATTTT.

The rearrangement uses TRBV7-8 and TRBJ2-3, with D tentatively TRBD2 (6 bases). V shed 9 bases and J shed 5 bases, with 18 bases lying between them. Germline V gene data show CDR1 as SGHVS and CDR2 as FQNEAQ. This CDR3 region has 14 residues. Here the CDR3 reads CASSGVLGGDTQYF. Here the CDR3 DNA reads TGTGCCAGTTCGGGGGTTCTGGGGGGAGATACGCAGTATTTT. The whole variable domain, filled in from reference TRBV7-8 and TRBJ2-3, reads GAGVSQSPRYKVAKRGQDVALRCDPISGHVSLFWYQQALGQGPEFLTYFQNEAQLDKSGLPSDRFFAERPEGSVSTLKIQRTQQEDSAVYLCASSGVLGGDTQYFGPGTRLTVL.

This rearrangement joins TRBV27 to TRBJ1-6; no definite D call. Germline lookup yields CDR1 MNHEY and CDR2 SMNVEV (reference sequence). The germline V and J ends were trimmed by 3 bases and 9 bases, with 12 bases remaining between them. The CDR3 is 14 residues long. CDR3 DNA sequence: TGTGCCAGCAGTTTTTGGGCCTTGGGTTCACCCCTCCACTTT. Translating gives CASSFWALGSPLHF.

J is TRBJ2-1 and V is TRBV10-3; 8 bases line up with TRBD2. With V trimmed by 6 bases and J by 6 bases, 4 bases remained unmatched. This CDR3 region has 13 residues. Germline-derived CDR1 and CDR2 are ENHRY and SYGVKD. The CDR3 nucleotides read TGTGCCATCAGGACTAGCGACGCCAATGAGCAGTTCTTC. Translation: CAIRTSDANEQFF.